This T cell receptor (beta chain) appears in the sequencing data of a study of HIV-infected patients and healthy controls. Study-level findings and limits: Mean usage of eight alpha and eight beta V genes differed significantly in HIV-infected patients versus controls.

Whole blood was used without fractionation, so all unsorted peripheral T cells were included. Control samples came from approximately 11 uninfected healthy donors, several of them resampled after two to four months. RNA came from 2 to 3 ml of peripheral blood. CDR3 length equals 12 residues. Trimming stripped 6 bases from V and 1 base from J, with 4 bases between. Germline-derived CDR1 and CDR2 are SNHLY and FYNNEI. This clonotype was counted many times. What it recognizes is unknown. cDNA was made from 500 ng RNA using alpha and beta constant primers. Each of the alpha and beta chains got its own library through chain-specific third strand synthesis with indices. TCRdb fed the 5' RACE reads into MiXCR, producing one record per CDR3 protein. The data hold approximately 9,400 distinct CDR3 sequences, with 6.5% to 9% observed a single time.

The source is an adult in good health. Input material: blood. The chain combines TRBV2 with TRBJ1-5; D uncertain. The CDR3 nucleotides are TGTGCCAGCAGGGACAGCAATCAGCCCCAGCATTTT. It is translated as CASRDSNQPQHF.